Presented here are 25 T cell receptor beta chains from one specimen sequenced in a study of metastatic and nonmetastatic thyroid tumors. Prior to thyroid surgery, none of the patients had received any treatment. MiXCR re-clonotyped the PCR reads for TCRdb. Among 15,000 to 17,000 clones listed, 3.5% to 4.5% were seen once. The sample consisted of tumor tissue. The receptors shown here come from a female donor with papillary thyroid cancer or a benign thyroid nodule (not recorded which). Some clones in this sample may be carry-over from other donors' samples.

The sample holds a few counts of this clone. This sequence joins TRBV6-5 and TRBJ2-7; 12 positions match TRBD2. Germline V lookup: CDR1 MNHEY, CDR2 SVGAGI. Trimming cost V 2 bases and J 4 bases; bases outside gene matches: 0. The CDR3 is made up of 14 amino acids. Here the CDR3 reads CASSYGTSGYEQYF. CDR3 nucleotide sequence: TGTGCCAGCAGTTACGGGACTAGCGGGTACGAGCAGTACTTC.

The V call is TRBV27, the J call TRBJ2-7; D remains ambiguous. CDR1 and CDR2 from the germline V gene are MNHEY and SMNVEV (reference sequence). CDR3 length equals 15 residues. V was clipped by 5 bases and J by 4 bases, with 18 bases between them. CDR3 loop: CASSPMGKVVYEQYF. For the CDR3, the DNA is TGTGCCAGCAGTCCCATGGGAAAGGTTGTTTACGAGCAGTACTTC.

The chain employs TRBV20-1 and TRBJ2-1, with D unclear. Trimming removed 2 bases at V and 4 bases at J, with 9 bases between. The V gene's germline CDR1 is DFQATT and CDR2 SNEGSKA (reference sequence). This CDR3 has 13 residues. CDR3: CSARRLSYNEQFF. As DNA, the CDR3 is TGCAGTGCTAGACGCTTGAGTTACAATGAGCAGTTCTTC.

This clone was seen a handful of times. V gene TRBV12-3 or TRBV12-4 combines with J gene TRBJ2-1; TRBD2 matches at 7 bases. The CDR3 sequence is 13 residues long. J gave up 15 bases and V 0 bases, and 8 bases lay outside the gene matches. The CDR3 nucleotides are TGTGCCAGCAGTTTAGCCGCTAGCGGAATATGGTTCTTC. Residues: CASSLAASGIWFF.

This clone was picked up a small number of times. The V and J genes are TRBV3-1 and TRBJ2-1; D unresolved. CDR1 LGHDT and CDR2 YNNKEL come from the germline V gene (reference sequence). The ends were cut back, 4 bases at V and 6 bases at J, with 4 bases in the middle. The CDR3 loop spans 11 amino acids. The CDR3 reads CASSLFNEQFF. The CDR3 DNA reads TGTGCCAGCAGCCTATTCAATGAGCAGTTCTTC.

The gene calls are TRBV7-3 and TRBJ2-7; 7 bases agree with TRBD1. The CDR3 consists of 14 residues. CDR1 and CDR2 from the germline V gene are SGHTA and FQGTGA. J gave up 4 bases and V 5 bases, and 8 bases lay outside the gene matches. CDR3 coding DNA: TGTGCCAGCAGCACACCCGGGACAGTATACGAGCAGTACTTC. It is translated as CASSTPGTVYEQYF.

This clone was seen a handful of times. This chain links TRBV7-6 with TRBJ1-1; TRBD1 matches 9 bases. This CDR3 contains 15 residues. In germline, CDR1 is SGHVS, CDR2 FNYEAQ. The V and J ends lost 4 bases and 2 bases, in that order; junction bases with no gene match: 5. The CDR3 bases are TGTGCCAGCAGCTCTCCGGGACAGGGTAACACTGAAGCTTTCTTT. Protein: CASSSPGQGNTEAFF.

Remarks on this clone: At one boundary the junction diverges from the germline segment, which might be a read error. V gene TRBV19 combines with J gene TRBJ2-7; 14 nucleotides align to TRBD2. The CDR3 covers 15 residues. Germline lookup yields CDR1 LNHDA and CDR2 SQIVND (reference sequence). The CDR3 here is CATNPGGTSGSEHYF. For the CDR3, the DNA is TGTGCCACCAATCCAGGCGGGACTAGCGGGAGCGAGCATTACTTC.

This clone was found a few times. V is TRBV24-1 and J is TRBJ1-2; D is possibly TRBD1 (6 bases). The CDR3 covers 16 residues. Looked up from germline, CDR1 is KGHDR and CDR2 is SFDVKD. V lost 2 bases and J 5 bases, leaving 17 bases between the germline ends. This CDR3 is CATSDSRQDNLYGYTF. In DNA, the CDR3 is TGTGCCACCAGTGATTCAAGACAGGATAACCTTTATGGCTACACCTTC.

The V and J genes are TRBV5-1 and TRBJ2-3; 11 bases are shared with TRBD1. The CDR3 runs to 15 residues. Germline-derived CDR1 and CDR2 are SGHRS and YFSETQ. With V trimmed by 4 bases and J by 3 bases, 4 bases remained unmatched. The DNA for the CDR3 is TGCGCCAGCAGCGCGGGACAGGGGGGGACAGATACGCAGTATTTT. It specifies CASSAGQGGTDTQYF. Complete variable domain (other parts from reference TRBV5-1 and TRBJ2-3): KAGVTQTPRYLIKTRGQQVTLSCSPISGHRSVSWYQQTPGQGLQFLFEYFSETQRNKGNFPGRFSGRQFSNSRSEMNVSTLELGDSALYLCASSAGQGGTDTQYFGPGTRLTVL.

In its sample, this clone was seen a few times. The genes are TRBV10-3 and TRBJ2-7; no clear D. Trimming took off 3 bases at V and 2 bases at J, with 11 bases between the two ends. Germline CDR1 and CDR2: ENHRY and SYGVKD. This CDR3 has 14 residues. The CDR3 region is CAISDTLSPYEQYF. The CDR3 DNA sequence: TGTGCCATCAGTGATACTCTTTCTCCCTACGAGCAGTACTTC.

This clone was found a few times. The chain joins TRBV20-1 to TRBJ1-2, with TRBD1 matching 9 bases. Germline values: CDR1 DFQATT, CDR2 SNEGSKA (reference sequence). Trimming cost V 6 bases and J 4 bases; bases outside gene matches: 9. This CDR3 comprises 14 residues. The CDR3 region has the DNA TGCAGTGCCGTTGGGACAGGGAGACCCTATGGCTACACCTTC. Its translation is CSAVGTGRPYGYTF.

A few counts support this clone. The chain joins TRBV7-9 to TRBJ2-1, with D tentatively TRBD2 (5 bases). V lost 0 bases and J lost 5, with 5 bases in between. Germline V gene sequence: CDR1 SEHNR, CDR2 FQNEAQ (reference sequence). This CDR3 comprises 13 residues. The CDR3 DNA sequence: TGTGCCAGCAGCTTAGCGCGGGACAATGAGCAGTTCTTC. It is translated as CASSLARDNEQFF.

A few counts support this clone. This rearrangement joins TRBV18 to TRBJ1-1; D remains ambiguous. CDR3 length equals 13 residues. Germline V gives CDR1 KGHSH, CDR2 LQKENI. Trimming removed 3 bases from V and 8 bases from J, with 13 bases in between. CDR3 protein: CASSPRGREEAFF. For the CDR3, the DNA is TGTGCCAGCTCACCGCGAGGCCGGGAAGAAGCTTTCTTT.

This clone was picked up a small number of times. This rearrangement joins TRBV28 to TRBJ1-5; D is undetermined. Germline V gene data show CDR1 as MDHEN and CDR2 as SYDVKM. V was pared by 7 bases and J by 6 bases, with 19 bases between. This CDR3 has 15 amino acids. CDR3 in amino acids: CASMQTQARGQPQHF. Written as DNA, the CDR3 is TGTGCCAGCATGCAAACTCAGGCCCGTGGTCAGCCCCAGCATTTT.

This clone is deemed medium-sized. The rearrangement joins TRBV2 to TRBJ2-7; a weak D match, TRBD2 (5 bases). Germline V gene sequence: CDR1 SNHLY, CDR2 FYNNEI. The CDR3 covers 12 residues. Trimming pared 11 bases from V and 3 bases from J, leaving 14 bases between. This CDR3 reads CAGRGLSYEQYF. DNA of the CDR3: TGTGCCGGACGAGGACTTAGCTACGAGCAGTACTTC.

The chain is built from TRBV10-1 and TRBJ2-7, with D perhaps given as TRBD1 or TRBD2 (5 bases each). Germline V gene sequence: CDR1 WNHNN, CDR2 SYGVQD (reference sequence). The CDR3 totals 13 residues. Trimming removed 2 bases at V and 6 bases at J, with 11 bases between. As DNA, the CDR3 is TGCGCCAGCAGTGAGGACAGAGGGCGCGAGCAGTACTTC. Protein product: CASSEDRGREQYF.

This clone was observed a few times. This chain connects TRBV12-3 or TRBV12-4 to TRBJ1-3, with D uncertain. V lost 4 bases and J 3 bases, leaving 10 bases between the germline ends. This CDR3 has 14 residues. CDR3 amino acids: CASSSCTVGNTIYF. CDR3 DNA sequence: TGTGCCAGCAGTTCATGTACAGTTGGAAACACCATATATTTT.

This clone was detected a few times. The V and J genes are TRBV28 and TRBJ1-1, with a tentative D call TRBD1 (6 bases). Germline lookup yields CDR1 MDHEN and CDR2 SYDVKM. Deletions cut 5 bases from V and 0 bases from J, with 10 bases between. The CDR3 contains 14 residues. The CDR3 DNA sequence: TGTGCCAGCAGTGATAGACAGGTGAACACTGAAGCTTTCTTT. Translated, it gives CASSDRQVNTEAFF.

This clone was observed a handful of times. The chain combines TRBV7-8 with TRBJ1-1; 7 bases are a match to TRBD1. V shed 5 bases, J shed 1 base, and the junction held 7 bases outside the gene matches. There are 15 residues in the CDR3. The V gene's germline CDR1 is SGHVS and CDR2 FQNEAQ. The CDR3 nucleotides read TGTGCCAGCAGCCAGACAGGGCCACCGAACACTGAAGCTTTCTTT. Encoded protein: CASSQTGPPNTEAFF. Using reference TRBV7-8 and TRBJ1-1 for the parts outside the CDR3, the full variable domain is GAGVSQSPRYKVAKRGQDVALRCDPISGHVSLFWYQQALGQGPEFLTYFQNEAQLDKSGLPSDRFFAERPEGSVSTLKIQRTQQEDSAVYLCASSQTGPPNTEAFFGQGTRLTVV.

The chain is built from TRBV20-1 and TRBJ1-1, with D uncertain. The CDR3 consists of 14 residues. The germline V and J ends were trimmed by 4 bases and 0 bases, with 12 bases remaining between them. Germline CDR1 is DFQATT and CDR2 is SNEGSKA (reference sequence). CDR3 nucleotides: TGCAGTGCTAAGCCCGGTCCCTTGAACACTGAAGCTTTCTTT. Translation gives CSAKPGPLNTEAFF.

This clone was counted ten times or more. The rearrangement uses TRBV12-3 or TRBV12-4 and TRBJ2-1; no reliable D call. CDR3 size: 16 residues. Trimming pared 1 base from V and 9 bases from J, leaving 19 bases between. The CDR3 DNA follows: TGTGCCAGCAGTTTAGTCGCGACTCTTAGTTTTCGTGAGCAGTTCTTC. This sequence encodes CASSLVATLSFREQFF.

There are a few counts of this clone. A read error may be the cause here, since a much bigger clone is one base away. The sample has other DNA sequences that encode this CDR3 too. The chain uses TRBV2 and TRBJ2-7; D remains ambiguous. The V and J ends lost 7 bases and 0 bases respectively, with 16 bases between them. CDR3 length equals 15 residues. The germline V gene encodes CDR1 SNHLY and CDR2 FYNNEI. CDR3 in DNA: TGTGCCAGCATTACAGATCCCTGGAGCTCCTACGAGCAGTACTTC. It specifies CASITDPWSSYEQYF.

The rearrangement links TRBV6-2 or TRBV6-3 to TRBJ2-1, with a tentative D call TRBD1 (6 bases). The CDR3 has 13 amino acids. Germline-derived CDR1 and CDR2 are MNHEY and SVGEGT. V dropped 5 bases and J dropped 7 bases, with 12 bases sitting between them. CDR3 coding DNA: TGTGCCAGCAGTCCGCGACAGGTTAATGAGCAGTTCTTC. Its protein is CASSPRQVNEQFF.

The chain combines TRBV7-2 with TRBJ2-7, with 11 bases fitting TRBD1. The trim removed 3 bases at V and 5 bases at J, leaving 0 bases unmatched. Germline lookup yields CDR1 SGHTA and CDR2 FQGNSA. The CDR3 is made up of 13 amino acids. The chain's CDR3 is CASSLGQGDEQYF. CDR3 DNA sequence: TGTGCCAGCAGCTTGGGACAGGGGGACGAGCAGTACTTC.